The 28 T cell receptor beta chains presented below share a single source sample, sequenced in a study of glioma-infiltrating T cells after dendritic cell vaccination. Repertoires were generated with immunoSEQ multiplex PCR, while TCRdb's copy carries only in-frame clones and drops some. The sample yields around 100,000 clones, roughly four fifths seen once. The material sequenced was blood, taken before dendritic cell vaccination. The receptors derive from a human donor with glioblastoma.

The chain has TRBV5-1 and TRBJ1-3, with 9 positions matching TRBD1. Trimming at V came to 0 bases and at J to 2 bases, leaving 9 bases not matched to a gene. Germline CDR1 is SGHRS and CDR2 is YFSETQ. This CDR3 is built from 18 residues. CDR3 nucleotide sequence: TGCGCCAGCAGCTTGGACGGGACAGGGAGTTTCCCTGGAAACACCATATATTTT. The encoded protein is CASSLDGTGSFPGNTIYF.

The chain employs TRBV6-1 and TRBJ1-1; 8 bases map to TRBD1. CDR1 MNHNS and CDR2 SASEGT come from the germline V gene. The ends lost 5 bases at V and 7 bases at J; junction bases unmatched: 6. The CDR3 runs to 13 residues. The CDR3 region is CASSWDRRNEAFF. The CDR3 DNA follows: TGTGCCAGCAGTTGGGACAGGAGAAATGAAGCTTTCTTT.

This chain uses TRBV25-1 with TRBJ1-3; no firm D call. The CDR3 runs 13 residues. Germline CDR1 and CDR2: MGHDK and SYGVNS. The V end lost 2 bases, the J end lost 3 bases, and 5 bases lay between the germline ends. This chain's CDR3 is CASSEAYGNTIYF. Here the CDR3 DNA reads TGTGCCAGCAGTGAAGCCTATGGAAACACCATATATTTT. Using reference TRBV25-1 and TRBJ1-3 for the parts outside the CDR3, the full variable domain is EADIYQTPRYLVIGTGKKITLECSQTMGHDKMYWYQQDPGMELHLIHYSYGVNSTEKGDLSSESTVSRIRTEHFPLTLESARPSHTSQYLCASSEAYGNTIYFGEGSWLTVV.

This chain joins TRBV6-6 and TRBJ2-1, with no clear D. V was cut by 0 bases and J by 10 bases, with 10 bases left in between. The CDR3 is made up of 13 amino acids. In germline, CDR1 is MNHNY, CDR2 SVGAGI (reference sequence). CDR3 in DNA: TGTGCCAGCAGTTACTCGACACCCATAGAGCAGTTCTTC. Residues: CASSYSTPIEQFF.

The chain has TRBV7-9 and TRBJ1-1; TRBD1 is a possible D gene (5 bases). CDR1 and CDR2 (germline): SEHNR, FQNEAQ (reference sequence). The germline V and J ends were trimmed by 5 bases and 1 base, with 20 bases remaining between them. This CDR3 is 17 amino acids long. The CDR3 reads CASSHPRGVGRNTEAFF. In DNA form, the CDR3 reads TGTGCCAGCAGCCATCCTCGGGGGGTCGGGAGGAACACTGAAGCTTTCTTT. Full variable domain (outside the CDR3, taken from reference TRBV7-9 and TRBJ1-1): DTGVSQNPRHKITKRGQNVTFRCDPISEHNRLYWYRQTLGQGPEFLTYFQNEAQLEKSRLLSDRFSAERPKGSFSTLEIQRTEQGDSAMYLCASSHPRGVGRNTEAFFGQGTRLTVV.

The chain uses TRBV2 and TRBJ1-2; D gene ambiguous. The CDR3 is 13 residues long. The ends were cut back, 6 bases at V and 4 bases at J, with 12 bases in the middle. CDR1 is SNHLY, CDR2 FYNNEI, per germline. The CDR3 sequence: CASSSGGSYGYTF. CDR3 sequence (DNA): TGTGCCAGCAGCTCCGGAGGTAGCTATGGCTACACCTTC.

The chain joins TRBV5-1 to TRBJ1-2, with 10 bases fitting TRBD1. This CDR3 spans 16 amino acids. Germline V gives CDR1 SGHRS, CDR2 YFSETQ. The V and J ends lost 0 bases and 5 bases, in that order; junction bases with no gene match: 7. The CDR3 is CASSLDSLGQGYGYTF. DNA of the CDR3: TGCGCCAGCAGCTTGGACTCTTTGGGACAGGGGTATGGCTACACCTTC.

The J gene is TRBJ2-1, the V gene TRBV7-2; 8 bases fit TRBD2. This CDR3 region has 16 residues. Per the germline V gene, CDR1 is SGHTA and CDR2 is FQGNSA. After removal of 5 bases from V and 3 bases from J, the junction contained 9 bases not matched to a gene. Here the CDR3 DNA reads TGTGCCAGCAGCCCCCAATCCGGGGGGGGCTACAATGAGCAGTTCTTC. Its translation is CASSPQSGGGYNEQFF.

V gene TRBV30 combines with J gene TRBJ1-6; tentatively, D is TRBD1 (5 bases). The CDR3 contains 15 residues. Looked up from germline, CDR1 is GTSNPN and CDR2 is SVGIG (reference sequence). V dropped 0 bases and J dropped 2 bases, with 8 bases sitting between them. In DNA, the CDR3 is TGTGCCTGGAGTGTACGGGGGACCTATAATTCACCCCTCCACTTT. It is translated as CAWSVRGTYNSPLHF.

This rearrangement joins TRBV7-5 to TRBJ1-2; the table assigns TRBD1, which was not confirmed against the DNA. TRBV7-5 is a pseudogene segment. The CDR3 has 16 residues. CDR3 bases: TGTGTCAGAGCAACCTTTGAGACAGGGGGTCCGGGGCCCTACACCTTC. This gives the protein CVRATFETGGPGPYTF.

Only one count was recorded for this clone. CDR3 DNA sequence: TGCGCCAGCAGCCAAGATACTAACATTCAGTACTTC. Translated: CASSQDTNIQYF. The V call is TRBV4-1, the J call TRBJ2-4; the D is unclear. The V gene lost 0 bases and the J gene lost 7 bases, with 4 bases spanning the gap. Germline V gene data show CDR1 as MGHRA and CDR2 as YSYEKL. The CDR3 extends over 12 amino acids.

V usage is TRBV7-8 and J usage is TRBJ1-1; D is undetermined. V was trimmed by 1 base and J by 3 bases, leaving 9 bases between them. The CDR3 covers 14 residues. CDR1 SGHVS and CDR2 FQNEAQ come from the germline V gene. CDR3: CASSLGGSDTEAFF. The CDR3 DNA is TGTGCCAGCAGCTTAGGAGGGTCGGACACTGAAGCTTTCTTT.

This clone was observed once. The genes are TRBV19 and TRBJ2-1; 9 bases line up with TRBD2. V lost 5 bases and J lost 5; bases outside the gene matches: 7. Germline CDR1 is LNHDA and CDR2 is SQIVND (reference sequence). The CDR3 is 15 residues long. CDR3 DNA sequence: TGTGCCAGTAGTGCGATAGCGGGGGTAGACAATGAGCAGTTCTTC. This gives the protein CASSAIAGVDNEQFF. The variable domain in full, with the rest retrieved from reference TRBV19 and TRBJ2-1, is DGGITQSPKYLFRKEGQNVTLSCEQNLNHDAMYWYRQDPGQGLRLIYYSQIVNDFQKGDIAEGYSVSREKKESFPLTVTSAQKNPTAFYLCASSAIAGVDNEQFFGPGTRLTVL.

This clone came up once. The CDR3 loop is CASSLGLANEKLFF. In DNA, the CDR3 is TGTGCCAGCAGCTTGGGACTTGCGAATGAAAAACTGTTTTTT. The chain couples TRBV7-9 to TRBJ1-4; a possible D gene is TRBD1 (5 bases). The germline V gene has CDR1 SEHNR and CDR2 FQNEAQ (reference sequence). V gave up 3 bases and J gave up 5 bases, with 10 bases separating them. The CDR3 spans 14 residues.

This sequence joins TRBV6-5 and TRBJ2-7; weak D call: TRBD2 (5 bases). With 7 bases removed from V and 2 bases from J, the gap between germline ends came to 12 bases. This CDR3 has 13 residues. CDR1 and CDR2 from the germline V gene are MNHEY and SVGAGI. The CDR3 bases are TGTGCCAGCAATGAGGACGGGGCCTACGAGCAGTACTTC. It codes for CASNEDGAYEQYF.

This chain uses TRBV5-1 with TRBJ2-1; TRBD2 might be the D (6 bases). The V and J ends lost 4 bases and 0 bases respectively, with 11 bases between them. This CDR3 is 15 amino acids long. CDR1 is SGHRS and CDR2 is YFSETQ in the germline V gene. The CDR3 sequence: CASSREASSYNEQFF. The CDR3 DNA sequence: TGCGCCAGCAGCAGGGAGGCAAGCTCCTACAATGAGCAGTTCTTC.

The V gene is TRBV11-3, the J gene TRBJ1-1, with D perhaps matching TRBD1 (5 bases). Looked up from germline, CDR1 is SGHNT and CDR2 is YENEEA. CDR3 length: 13 amino acids. Trimming took off 3 bases at V and 6 bases at J, with 11 bases between the two ends. CDR3 loop: CASSFLGGAEAFF. The DNA of the CDR3 is TGTGCCAGCAGCTTCCTGGGGGGGGCTGAAGCTTTCTTT.

The rearrangement joins TRBV6-6 to TRBJ1-1, with 7 positions matching TRBD1. With V trimmed by 5 bases and J by 1 base, 7 bases remained unmatched. Germline lookup yields CDR1 MNHNY and CDR2 SVGAGI (reference sequence). The CDR3 runs to 15 residues. CDR3 amino acids: CASSTGTEKNTEAFF. The CDR3 region has the DNA TGTGCCAGCAGTACCGGGACAGAAAAGAACACTGAAGCTTTCTTT.

This clone was seen a few times. This sequence joins TRBV7-8 and TRBJ1-1, with D possibly matching TRBD1 (5 bases). The CDR3 has 17 amino acids. V shed 2 bases and J shed 11 bases, with 27 bases lying between them. Germline assignment: CDR1 SGHVS and CDR2 FQNEAQ. Here the CDR3 DNA reads TGTGCCAGCAGCTTACTGACAGCCCGAGTTAGGAACCGTGACGCTTTCTTT. As protein: CASSLLTARVRNRDAFF.

This chain uses TRBV6-5 with TRBJ2-7; perhaps TRBD1 as D (5 bases). Germline CDR1 and CDR2: MNHEY and SVGAGI. This CDR3 is built from 14 residues. Trimming removed 2 bases at V and 7 bases at J, with 15 bases between. CDR3 nucleotides: TGTGCCAGCAGTTACACGAGCAGGGTGGGGGAGCAGTACTTC. Amino acid sequence: CASSYTSRVGEQYF.

This rearrangement joins TRBV2 to TRBJ2-1; D is perhaps TRBD2 (5 bases). V dropped 7 bases and J dropped 6 bases, with 10 bases sitting between them. Germline V gene lookup returns CDR1 SNHLY and CDR2 FYNNEI. The CDR3 spans 12 residues. CDR3 in DNA: TGTGCCAGCATCGAAGGGAGCAATGAGCAGTTCTTC. It specifies CASIEGSNEQFF. The full variable domain, completed using reference TRBV2 and TRBJ2-1, is EPEVTQTPSHQVTQMGQEVILRCVPISNHLYFYWYRQILGQKVEFLVSFYNNEISEKSEIFDDQFSVERPDGSNFTLKIRSTKLEDSAMYFCASIEGSNEQFFGPGTRLTVL.

This clone appeared once. The V gene is TRBV4-3, the J gene TRBJ2-1, with a weak D call TRBD2 (6 bases). V lost 0 bases and J 6 bases, leaving 12 bases between the germline ends. The CDR3 extends over 15 amino acids. Per germline, CDR1 LGHNA and CDR2 YSLEER. CDR3 protein: CASSQDRDSSNEQFF. Written as DNA, the CDR3 is TGCGCCAGCAGCCAAGATCGGGACTCGTCCAATGAGCAGTTCTTC.

V and J are TRBV7-6 and TRBJ1-4; 7 positions agree with TRBD1. Germline V gives CDR1 SGHVS, CDR2 FNYEAQ. The CDR3 sequence is 16 residues long. The trim removed 5 bases at V and 7 bases at J, leaving 13 bases unmatched. CDR3 region: CASSPTPTGAPEKLFF. The CDR3 DNA sequence: TGTGCCAGCAGCCCGACCCCCACAGGGGCGCCTGAAAAACTGTTTTTT.

This chain joins TRBV12-5 and TRBJ1-1, with 7 bases fitting TRBD1. The CDR3 covers 16 residues. Germline lookup yields CDR1 LGHNT and CDR2 FRNRAP. V lost 10 bases, J lost 2 bases, and 16 bases stayed unmatched. The CDR3 region has the DNA TGTGCTATCTCGGAAGGTTCGACAGGGCCTAACACTGAAGCTTTCTTT. Encoded protein: CAISEGSTGPNTEAFF.

The V and J genes are TRBV18 and TRBJ2-5, with 8 bases that match TRBD2. Germline CDR1 reads KGHSH; CDR2 reads LQKENI. The CDR3 runs 17 residues. V lost 3 bases to trimming and J lost 4 bases; unmatched junction nucleotides: 13. The CDR3 nucleotides read TGTGCCAGCTCACCCGTTCTTTATCGGGGGGGCTCAGAGACCCAGTACTTC. It translates to CASSPVLYRGGSETQYF.

V gene TRBV5-1 combines with J gene TRBJ2-1, with D maybe TRBD2 (6 bases). From germline, CDR1 is SGHRS and CDR2 YFSETQ. The CDR3 totals 14 residues. V lost 0 bases to trimming and J lost 10 bases, with 14 bases between them. In DNA form, the CDR3 reads TGCGCCAGCAGCTTGGCGGGGACCGGAGGGGAGCAGTTCTTC. Amino acid sequence: CASSLAGTGGEQFF.

This CDR3 reads CASSLGRTGPIYTF. The CDR3 DNA sequence: TGTGCCAGCAGCTTGGGCCGGACAGGGCCAATTTACACCTTC. The J gene is TRBJ1-2, the V gene TRBV5-4; 8 nucleotides line up with TRBD1. The CDR3 is made up of 14 amino acids. From germline, CDR1 is SGHNT and CDR2 YYREEE (reference sequence). The J segment lost 11 bases and the V segment lost 0 bases, leaving 9 bases of the junction unmatched.

The CDR3 reads CASNSQGADTQYF. The CDR3 coding sequence is TGTGCCAGCAATTCTCAGGGTGCGGATACGCAGTATTTT. V gene TRBV5-6 combines with J gene TRBJ2-3; D is perhaps TRBD1 (5 bases). The CDR3 is 13 amino acids. V lost 6 bases and J 6 bases, leaving 14 bases between the germline ends. Germline values: CDR1 SGHDT, CDR2 YYEEEE.